This T cell receptor (beta chain) is from a study of CD4 T cells in relation to SARS-CoV-2 and coronaviruses. Study context: The HLA restriction of the shared crossreactive spike epitopes was mapped. Broader study findings: Memory recall responses, not primary responses primed in culture, are what the assay detects.

On this clone: Its antigen is currently unknown.

The unexposed donors gave CD4+ T cells in about 2010-2019, prior to COVID-19. Trimming shortened V by 4 bases and J by 5 bases, and 10 bases separated the two germline ends. Germline assignment: CDR1 SGHRS and CDR2 YFSETQ. The CDR3 covers 13 residues. Profiled with immunoSEQ multiplex PCR; TCRdb holds only in-frame clones, not every one. The sample includes 55,000 to 70,000 clones, approximately 93% of them seen just once. The chain employs TRBV5-1 and TRBJ2-1; TRBD2 might be the D (6 bases). Sequencing was done on a sample of naive CD4+ T cells from PBMCs. Subset defined: naive CD4+ T cells isolated by negative enrichment. The receptor was derived from a human donor in good health. The CDR3 nucleotides read TGCGCCAGCAGCAACGGGGGAAACAATGAGCAGTTCTTC. Translation: CASSNGGNNEQFF. Together with reference TRBV5-1 and TRBJ2-1, the CDR3 gives the full variable domain: KAGVTQTPRYLIKTRGQQVTLSCSPISGHRSVSWYQQTPGQGLQFLFEYFSETQRNKGNFPGRFSGRQFSNSRSEMNVSTLELGDSALYLCASSNGGNNEQFFGPGTRLTVL.